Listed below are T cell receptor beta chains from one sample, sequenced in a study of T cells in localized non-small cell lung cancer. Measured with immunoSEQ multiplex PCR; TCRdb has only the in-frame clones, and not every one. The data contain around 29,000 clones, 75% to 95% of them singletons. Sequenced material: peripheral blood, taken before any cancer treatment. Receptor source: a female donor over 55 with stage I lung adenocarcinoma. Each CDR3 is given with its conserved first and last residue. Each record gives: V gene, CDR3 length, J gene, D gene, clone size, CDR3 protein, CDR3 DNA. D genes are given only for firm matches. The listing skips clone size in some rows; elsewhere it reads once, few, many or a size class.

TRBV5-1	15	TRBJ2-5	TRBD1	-	CASSIVQGFGETQYF	TGCGCCAGCAGTATTGTACAGGGGTTCGGCGAGACCCAGTACTTC
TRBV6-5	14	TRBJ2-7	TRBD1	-	CASSWGRGPDEQYF	TGTGCCAGCAGTTGGGGCAGGGGGCCTGACGAGCAGTACTTC
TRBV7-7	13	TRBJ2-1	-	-	CASSQSSYNEQFF	TGTGCTAGCAGCCAAAGCTCCTACAATGAGCAGTTCTTC
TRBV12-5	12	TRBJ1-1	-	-	CASGFGDTEAFF	TGTGCTAGTGGTTTCGGGGACACTGAAGCTTTCTTT
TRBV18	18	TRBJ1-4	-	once	CASSPKGMTAEYLKKLFF	TGTGCCAGCTCCCCAAAGGGAATGACCGCGGAGTATCTAAAGAAACTGTTTTTT
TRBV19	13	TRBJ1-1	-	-	CASTLQGDTEAFF	TGTGCCAGTACCCTGCAAGGGGACACTGAAGCTTTCTTT
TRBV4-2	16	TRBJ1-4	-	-	CASSQVQAGPNEKLFF	TGTGCCAGCAGCCAAGTTCAGGCAGGGCCTAATGAAAAACTGTTTTTT
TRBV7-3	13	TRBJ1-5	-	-	CASSLFKDQPQHF	TGTGCCAGCAGCTTATTTAAGGATCAGCCCCAGCATTTT
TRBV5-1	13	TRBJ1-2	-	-	CASSLASGYGYTF	TGCGCCAGCAGCTTGGCCAGTGGATATGGCTACACCTTC
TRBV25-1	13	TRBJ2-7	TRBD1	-	CASGGTGNDEQYF	TGTGCCAGCGGAGGGACAGGGAATGACGAGCAGTACTTC
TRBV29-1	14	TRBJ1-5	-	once	CSVGPGGWDQPQHF	TGCAGCGTGGGGCCTGGAGGGTGGGATCAGCCCCAGCATTTT
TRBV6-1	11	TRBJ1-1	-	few	CASSERVEAFF	TGTGCCAGCAGTGAGCGCGTTGAAGCTTTCTTT
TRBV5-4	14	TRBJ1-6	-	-	CATYSREGKSPLHF	TGTGCCACCTATTCCAGGGAGGGAAAGTCACCCCTCCACTTT
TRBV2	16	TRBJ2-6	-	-	CAGKGIKGPGANVLTF	TGTGCCGGAAAAGGGATCAAAGGCCCTGGGGCCAACGTCCTGACTTTC
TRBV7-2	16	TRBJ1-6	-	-	CASSLRRGEVDSPLHF	TGTGCCAGCAGCTTAAGAAGGGGGGAGGTTGATTCACCCCTCCACTTT
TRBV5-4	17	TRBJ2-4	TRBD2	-	CASSHSGSGRTKNIQYF	TGTGCCAGCAGCCACTCGGGTAGCGGGAGAACCAAAAACATTCAGTACTTC
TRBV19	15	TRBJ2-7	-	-	CASSIALVLRYEQYF	TGTGCCAGTAGTATCGCCCTCGTACTACGCTACGAGCAGTACTTC
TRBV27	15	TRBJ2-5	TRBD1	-	CASSNMGQGQETQYF	TGTGCCAGCAGTAACATGGGACAGGGACAAGAGACCCAGTACTTC
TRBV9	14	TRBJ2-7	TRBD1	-	CASSLGQGMYEQYF	TGTGCCAGCAGCCTGGGACAGGGGATGTACGAGCAGTACTTC
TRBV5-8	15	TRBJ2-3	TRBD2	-	CASRLAGGPTDTQYF	TGTGCCAGCAGACTAGCGGGGGGGCCAACAGATACGCAGTATTTT
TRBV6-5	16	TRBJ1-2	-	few	CASSYNEQAANYGYTF	TGTGCCAGCAGTTATAACGAGCAGGCCGCTAACTATGGCTACACCTTC
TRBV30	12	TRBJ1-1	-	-	CAWSGTRSEAFF	TGTGCCTGGAGCGGAACGAGGTCTGAAGCTTTCTTT
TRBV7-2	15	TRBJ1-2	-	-	CASTRTNSVNYGYTF	TGTGCCAGCACCCGAACCAATTCGGTTAACTATGGCTACACCTTC
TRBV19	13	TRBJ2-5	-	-	CASSMRFTGTQYF	TGTGCCAGTAGTATGCGGTTCACGGGGACCCAGTACTTC
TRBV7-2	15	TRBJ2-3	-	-	CASSLGASTTDTQYF	TGTGCCAGCAGCCTTGGGGCTTCCACCACAGATACGCAGTATTTT
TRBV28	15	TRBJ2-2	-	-	CASGGAVLNTGELFF	TGTGCCAGTGGGGGGGCAGTCCTCAACACCGGGGAGCTGTTTTTT
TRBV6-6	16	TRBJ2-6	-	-	CASKALGVSGANVLTF	TGTGCCAGCAAGGCCCTTGGAGTCTCTGGGGCCAACGTCCTGACTTTC
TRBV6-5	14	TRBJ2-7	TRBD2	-	CASSSAGLANEQYF	TGTGCCAGCAGTTCCGCGGGACTAGCTAACGAGCAGTACTTC
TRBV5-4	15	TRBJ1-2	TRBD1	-	CASSGSLDRGIGYTF	TGTGCCAGCAGCGGAAGCTTAGACAGGGGGATTGGCTACACCTTC
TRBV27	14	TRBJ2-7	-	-	CASSLYSGDYEQYF	TGTGCCAGCAGTTTGTATTCAGGGGACTACGAGCAGTACTTC
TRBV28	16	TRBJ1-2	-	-	CASRPGTTPSYYGYTF	TGTGCCAGCAGACCCGGGACCACCCCATCTTACTATGGCTACACCTTC
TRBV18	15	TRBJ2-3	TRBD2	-	CASSPPGGSTDTQYF	TGTGCCAGCTCACCACCGGGGGGGAGCACAGATACGCAGTATTTT